Listed below are T cell receptor beta chains from one sample, sequenced in a study of T cell changes during pregnancy in multiple sclerosis. Sequenced by immunoSEQ multiplex PCR; TCRdb stores in-frame clones only, minus some. The data show 70,000 to 80,000 clones, about 88% seen once. This specimen consisted of peripheral blood, obtained before pregnancy. The receptors originated from a female donor with multiple sclerosis, enrolled in a pregnancy study. Each CDR3 is given with its conserved first and last residue. A D gene is named only where the DNA matches it firmly. Not every row has a clone size; where given, it reads once, few, many or a size class.

V	size	J	D	DNA	CDR3
TRBV5-1	NA	TRBJ1-2	NA	TGCGCCAGCAGCTTCTCCCCGGGACATGACAACTATGGCTACACCTTC	CASSFSPGHDNYGYTF
TRBV30	NA	TRBJ1-2	NA	TGTGCCTGGAGCAATAACTATGGCTACACCTTC	CAWSNNYGYTF
TRBV11-2	few	TRBJ1-2	TRBD1	TGTGCCAGCAGCTCCGTAGGACAGGGGGCTGGCTATGGCTACACCTTC	CASSSVGQGAGYGYTF
TRBV5-4	NA	TRBJ2-2	NA	TGTGCCAGCAGCCCTTGGAGCGGGAACACCGGGGAGCTGTTTTTT	CASSPWSGNTGELFF
TRBV5-5	NA	TRBJ2-5	NA	TGTGCCAGCAGTCCCGGGGGAGCGGGTGGTGAGACCCAGTACTTC	CASSPGGAGGETQYF
TRBV19	NA	TRBJ2-6	NA	TGTGCCAGTAGTCGTCCGGCCAACGTCCTGACTTTC	CASSRPANVLTF
TRBV4-3	NA	TRBJ2-3	NA	TGCGCCAGCGGAGGCAGGCTTTCAGATACGCAGTATTTT	CASGGRLSDTQYF
TRBV5-1	NA	TRBJ2-2	TRBD1	TGCGCCAGCAGCTTACCGGGACAGGGGCCTCTGGGGGAGCTGTTTTTT	CASSLPGQGPLGELFF
TRBV13	NA	TRBJ2-1	NA	TGTGCCAGCAGCCTTGGGGCTATTAATGAGCAGTTCTTC	CASSLGAINEQFF
TRBV25-1	NA	TRBJ2-3	TRBD2	TGTGCCAGCAGTGAATTGGGGACTAGCGGGACCACAGATACGCAGTATTTT	CASSELGTSGTTDTQYF
TRBV6-1	NA	TRBJ2-7	TRBD2	TGTGCCAGCAGTGCGTTATTAGCGGGAGTCTACGAGCAGTACTTC	CASSALLAGVYEQYF
TRBV6-4	NA	TRBJ1-5	TRBD1	TGTGCCAGCAGTGACAAGGGGGCCCGCTACCAATATAGCAATCAGCCCCAGCATTTT	CASSDKGARYQYSNQPQHF
TRBV25-1	NA	TRBJ2-7	NA	TGTGCCAGCAGTGAACTAGACAGAACCTACGAGCAGTACTTC	CASSELDRTYEQYF
TRBV14	few	TRBJ1-2	NA	TGTGCCAGCAGCCGCCTGATTGAGAGTATGGGCTACACCTTC	CASSRLIESMGYTF
TRBV7-9	few	TRBJ2-7	NA	TGTGCCAGCAGCCCTCTCTCCTACGAGCAGTACTTC	CASSPLSYEQYF
TRBV7-7	NA	TRBJ2-2	TRBD2	TGTGCCAGCAGCCCCAACGCGGGGGGGAACACCGGGGAGCTGTTTTTT	CASSPNAGGNTGELFF
TRBV4-1	NA	TRBJ1-1	NA	TGCGCCAGCAGCGAAAACATTGGGGGCCTGAACACTGAAGCTTTCTTT	CASSENIGGLNTEAFF
TRBV7-9	NA	TRBJ1-1	NA	TGTGCCAGCAGCCTCAGTAACACTGAAGCTTTCTTT	CASSLSNTEAFF
TRBV6-5	NA	TRBJ1-5	NA	TGTGCCAGCAGTTACTCGGCTAGCAATCAGCCCCAGCATTTT	CASSYSASNQPQHF
TRBV7-8	NA	TRBJ2-3	TRBD2	TGTGCCAGCAGTACTAGCGGGAGGCCAGATACGCAGTATTTT	CASSTSGRPDTQYF